The 14 T cell receptor beta chains presented below share a single source sample, sequenced in a study of T cells expressing NK-cell markers. Reanalyzing the 5' RACE reads, TCRdb keeps one entry per CDR3 protein, without DNA. There are almost 450,000 distinct CDR3 sequences in the sample, with 7.3% held by the top ten. Sequencing used blood T cells: a sorted CD56 or NKG2C T cell subset, CD4+ or CD8+ T cells, or bulk PBMC T cells (not recorded which). The receptors were sampled from a woman between 18 and 69 years old in good health.

CDR3 sequence: CASSPGLAGRADTQYF. The V call is TRBV5-5, the J call TRBJ2-3; absent DNA, TCRdb's TRBD2 call cannot be checked. Per the germline V gene, CDR1 is SGHKS and CDR2 is YYEKEE (reference sequence). This CDR3 has 16 amino acids.

The gene calls are TRBV4-3 and TRBJ2-4. The length of the CDR3 is 15 residues. CDR1 LGHNA and CDR2 YSLEER come from the germline V gene. The CDR3 reads CASNQGWIGVDIQYF.

The V gene is TRBV28, the J gene TRBJ1-6. The germline V gene encodes CDR1 MDHEN and CDR2 SYDVKM. This CDR3 has 15 amino acids. This chain's CDR3 is CASSLEASYNSPLHF.

V gene TRBV30 combines with J gene TRBJ1-5; no DNA is available, so the TRBD1 call from TCRdb remains unchecked. The germline gives CDR1 GTSNPN, CDR2 SVGIG (reference sequence). The CDR3 covers 13 residues. This CDR3 reads CAWSKGGGQPQHF.

V and J are TRBV14 and TRBJ2-7; TCRdb reports TRBD2, a call that lacks DNA to check it against. This CDR3 region has 17 residues. Germline V gene sequence: CDR1 SGHDN, CDR2 FVKESK. The CDR3 sequence: CASSSYLAGVSSYEQYF.

This chain links TRBV19 with TRBJ2-3. There are 15 residues in the CDR3. Germline assignment: CDR1 LNHDA and CDR2 SQIVND (reference sequence). CDR3 amino acids: CASSVGVMSTDTQYF.

The J gene is TRBJ2-7, the V gene TRBV5-1; TCRdb picks TRBD1, but there is no DNA to check that call. This CDR3 is built from 15 residues. Germline V gene sequence: CDR1 SGHRS, CDR2 YFSETQ. CDR3 in amino acids: CASSSGTGGAYEQYF.

V is TRBV20-1 and J is TRBJ2-1; the D call of TRBD1 rests on TCRdb alone, since no DNA is present to check it. CDR3 length: 11 amino acids. CDR1 is DFQATT, CDR2 SNEGSKA, per germline (reference sequence). The CDR3 loop reads CSVFGGDEQFF.

V and J are TRBV5-4 and TRBJ2-1. This CDR3 is built from 14 residues. Germline CDR1 is SGHNT and CDR2 is YYREEE (reference sequence). CDR3 region: CASSPKLKDNEQFF.

The V gene is TRBV11-2, the J gene TRBJ2-5; TCRdb outputs TRBD1, but without DNA this stays unchecked. The CDR3 is 14 residues long. Germline V gives CDR1 SGHAT, CDR2 FQNNGV. CDR3 protein: CASSSRGVGETQYF.

V and J are TRBV12-3 or TRBV12-4 and TRBJ2-2. The CDR3 runs to 11 residues. CDR3 sequence: CASTITGELFF.

This rearrangement joins TRBV2 to TRBJ1-5; checking the TCRdb D call of TRBD1 is not possible without DNA. The CDR3 runs to 18 residues. The germline CDR1 and CDR2 sequences are SNHLY and FYNNEI. This chain's CDR3 is CASSRVRDRADIDQPQHF.

CDR3 sequence: CASSQTDRGYGYTF. The gene calls are TRBV4-3 and TRBJ1-2; TCRdb's D call of TRBD1 is untestable without DNA. Per the germline V gene, CDR1 is LGHNA and CDR2 is YSLEER. This CDR3 has 14 residues.

Here the CDR3 reads CSATGGTSGNNEQFF. V gene TRBV20-1 combines with J gene TRBJ2-1; no DNA is available, so the TRBD2 call from TCRdb remains unchecked. Germline CDR1 is DFQATT and CDR2 is SNEGSKA (reference sequence). The CDR3 runs 15 residues.